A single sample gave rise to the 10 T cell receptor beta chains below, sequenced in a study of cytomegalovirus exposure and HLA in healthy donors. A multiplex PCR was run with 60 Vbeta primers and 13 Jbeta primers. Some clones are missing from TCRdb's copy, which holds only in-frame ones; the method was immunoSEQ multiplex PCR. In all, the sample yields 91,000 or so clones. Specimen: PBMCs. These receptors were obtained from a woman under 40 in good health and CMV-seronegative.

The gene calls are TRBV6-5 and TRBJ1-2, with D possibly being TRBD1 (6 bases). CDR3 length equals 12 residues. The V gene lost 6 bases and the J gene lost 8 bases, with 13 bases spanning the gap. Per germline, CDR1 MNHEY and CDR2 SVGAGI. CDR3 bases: TGTGCCAGCAGAACAGGGTCGCGGGGCTACACCTTC. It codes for CASRTGSRGYTF.

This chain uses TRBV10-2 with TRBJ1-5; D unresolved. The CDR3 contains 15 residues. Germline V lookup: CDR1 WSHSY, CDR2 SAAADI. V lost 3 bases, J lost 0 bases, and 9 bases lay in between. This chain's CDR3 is CASSDAGYSNQPQHF. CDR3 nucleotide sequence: TGCGCCAGCAGTGATGCGGGATATAGCAATCAGCCCCAGCATTTT.

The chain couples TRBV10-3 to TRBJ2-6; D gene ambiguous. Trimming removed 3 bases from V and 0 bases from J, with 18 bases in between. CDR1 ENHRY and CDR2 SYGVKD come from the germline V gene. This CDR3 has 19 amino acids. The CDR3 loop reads CAISDPGSTEHSGANVLTF. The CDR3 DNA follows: TGTGCCATCAGTGACCCCGGTTCCACAGAGCACTCTGGGGCCAACGTCCTGACTTTC.

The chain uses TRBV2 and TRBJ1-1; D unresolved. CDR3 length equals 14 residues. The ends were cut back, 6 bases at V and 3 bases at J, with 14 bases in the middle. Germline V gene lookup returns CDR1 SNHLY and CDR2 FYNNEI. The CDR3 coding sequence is TGTGCCAGCAGGGGTAGGGAGGTCTACACTGAAGCTTTCTTT. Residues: CASRGREVYTEAFF.

CDR3 sequence reads: CASSAGQDNEKLFF. In DNA, the CDR3 is TGCGCCAGCAGCGCGGGACAGGACAATGAAAAACTGTTTTTT. The chain carries TRBV5-1 and TRBJ1-4, with 8 bases that match TRBD1. With V trimmed by 4 bases and J by 5 bases, 4 bases remained unmatched. The CDR3 sequence is 14 residues long. The germline V gene encodes CDR1 SGHRS and CDR2 YFSETQ.

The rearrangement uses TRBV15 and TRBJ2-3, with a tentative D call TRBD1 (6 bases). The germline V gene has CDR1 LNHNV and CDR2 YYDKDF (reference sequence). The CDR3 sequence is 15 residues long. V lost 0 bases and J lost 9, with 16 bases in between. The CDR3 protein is CATSRDLRGGKTQYF. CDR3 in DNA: TGTGCCACCAGCAGAGATCTCAGGGGCGGAAAGACGCAGTATTTT.

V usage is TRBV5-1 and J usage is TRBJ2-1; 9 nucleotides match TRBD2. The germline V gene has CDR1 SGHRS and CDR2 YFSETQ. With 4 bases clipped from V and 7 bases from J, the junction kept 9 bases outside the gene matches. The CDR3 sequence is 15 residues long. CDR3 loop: CASSTQRGAVNEQFF. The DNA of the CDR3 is TGCGCCAGCAGCACACAGCGGGGGGCGGTGAATGAGCAGTTCTTC.

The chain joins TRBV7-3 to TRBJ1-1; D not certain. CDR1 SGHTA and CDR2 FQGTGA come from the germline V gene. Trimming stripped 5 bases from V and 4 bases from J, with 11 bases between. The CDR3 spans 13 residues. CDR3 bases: TGTGCCAGCAGCCCGCGGGTAGGCACTGAAGCTTTCTTT. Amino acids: CASSPRVGTEAFF. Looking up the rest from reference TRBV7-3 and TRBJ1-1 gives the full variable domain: GAGVSQTPSNKVTEKGKYVELRCDPISGHTALYWYRQSLGQGPEFLIYFQGTGAADDSGLPNDRFFAVRPEGSVSTLKIQRTERGDSAVYLCASSPRVGTEAFFGQGTRLTVV.

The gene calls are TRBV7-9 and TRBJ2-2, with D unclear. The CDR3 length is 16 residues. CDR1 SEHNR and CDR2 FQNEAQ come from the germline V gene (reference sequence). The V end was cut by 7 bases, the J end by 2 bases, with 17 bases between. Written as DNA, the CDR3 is TGTGCCAGCATCCCTGAGAGGATTCCAAACACCGGGGAGCTGTTTTTT. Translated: CASIPERIPNTGELFF.

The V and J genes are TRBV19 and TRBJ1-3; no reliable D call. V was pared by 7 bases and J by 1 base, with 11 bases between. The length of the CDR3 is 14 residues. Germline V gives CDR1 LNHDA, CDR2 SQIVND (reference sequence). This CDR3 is CASTMGDSGNTIYF. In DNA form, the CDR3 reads TGTGCCAGTACCATGGGAGATTCTGGAAACACCATATATTTT. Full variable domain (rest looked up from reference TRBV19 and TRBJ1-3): DGGITQSPKYLFRKEGQNVTLSCEQNLNHDAMYWYRQDPGQGLRLIYYSQIVNDFQKGDIAEGYSVSREKKESFPLTVTSAQKNPTAFYLCASTMGDSGNTIYFGEGSWLTVV.